This T cell receptor (beta chain) emerged from a study of blood T cells in healthy people across ages. The use of a sample-barcoded 5' primer and a J-beta primer mix characterized a second PCR of roughly 6 to 11 cycles. Researchers report that a template-switch adaptor with 12 random nucleotides tagged each cDNA molecule. One entry per CDR3 protein results from TCRdb running MiXCR on the 5' RACE reads. Of around 970,000 distinct CDR3 sequences listed, roughly 47% are singletons. On this clonotype: The antigen is undetermined.

Study-wide results and caveats: Among long-lived donors, naive CD4+ cells were more numerous and diversity higher than in aged donors.

The V gene's germline CDR1 is SNHLY and CDR2 FYNNEI. The CDR3 length is 13 residues. After removal of 10 bases from V and 8 bases from J, the junction contained 10 bases not matched to a gene. There were healthy Caucasian individuals from Russia, aged roughly 6 to 100, serving as donors. The TCR was taken from a woman aged 60-75 years in good health. The sample comprised blood. The rearrangement uses TRBV2 and TRBJ2-1; TRBD1 aligns across 8 bases. The CDR3 reads CATQGQGLDEQFF. CDR3 DNA: TGTGCCACCCAAGGACAGGGCCTAGATGAGCAGTTCTTC.